This TCR beta chain stems from a study of vaccination and CD4 T cells after COVID-19. Background on the study: Cells received overlapping spike peptides from SARS-CoV-2, HCoV-NL63, HCoV-OC43 and HCoV-229E as stimulation.

This clonotype was seen a handful of times. Its antigen is unknown. Treatment described: roughly 10-day PBMC culture with coronavirus spike peptide pools or control peptides (ViraFEST assay). Half the medium was exchanged for fresh IL-2 medium on days 3 and 7. CDR3 length equals 15 residues. In germline, CDR1 is ENHRY, CDR2 SYGVKD. Between the trimmed V and J ends, which lost 4 bases and 2 bases, there was a span of 12 bases. Cultured CD4+ T cell DNA was sequenced using the Oncomine TCR Beta short-read assay. Cultures of CD4+ T cells served as the source for extracting genomic DNA. TCRdb ran MiXCR on the PCR reads and lists one entry per CDR3 protein. This sample has more than 15,000 distinct CDR3 sequences, with around 46% found just once.

The receptor was derived from a human donor who had recovered from COVID-19. J is TRBJ1-5 and V is TRBV10-3; a possible D gene is TRBD1 (5 bases). Here the sequenced sample was CD4+ T cells from blood, cultured in vitro, taken before SARS-CoV-2 vaccination. Here the CDR3 DNA reads TGTGCCATCAGTGGTGTGGGGGGTGGCAATCAGCCCCAGCATTTT. The encoded protein is CAISGVGGGNQPQHF.